Following are 7 T cell receptor beta chains from one sample sequenced in a study of cytomegalovirus exposure and HLA in healthy donors. The PCR had 60 Vbeta and 13 Jbeta primers. Using immunoSEQ multiplex PCR, the repertoire was profiled, and TCRdb retains in-frame clones only, with some absent. The data show 96,000 or so clones, around 79% seen once. The sequencing input was PBMCs. These receptor sequences come from a female donor in good health and CMV-seropositive.

CDR3 residues: CASRKGVVREQYF. The CDR3 region has the DNA TGTGCCAGCAGGAAGGGGGTTGTGAGGGAGCAGTACTTC. V is TRBV28 and J is TRBJ2-7; TRBD1 is a possible D gene (6 bases). Germline CDR1 and CDR2: MDHEN and SYDVKM. The CDR3 covers 13 residues. The V end was cut by 6 bases, the J end by 7 bases, with 16 bases between.

This rearrangement joins TRBV9 to TRBJ2-3; D is perhaps TRBD2 (6 bases). This CDR3 spans 15 amino acids. Looked up from germline, CDR1 is SGDLS and CDR2 is YYNGEE. Trimming pared 0 bases from V and 7 bases from J, leaving 15 bases between. CDR3 nucleotides: TGTGCCAGCAGCGTAGAGGAGGCTAGCGTATATACGCAGTATTTT. Amino acids: CASSVEEASVYTQYF.

In its sample, this clone was seen a few times. The CDR3 region is CASSLRGDTEAFF. CDR3 sequence (DNA): TGTGCCAGCAGCTTACGGGGGGACACTGAAGCTTTCTTT. The chain combines TRBV7-3 with TRBJ1-1; D possibly corresponds to TRBD1 (5 bases). Germline V gene sequence: CDR1 SGHTA, CDR2 FQGTGA. The V gene lost 2 bases and the J gene lost 3 bases, with 7 bases spanning the gap. The CDR3 is 13 residues long.

This clone has only a few counts. The chain recombines TRBV28 with TRBJ2-4; a possible D gene is TRBD2 (5 bases). V shed 8 bases and J shed 3 bases, with 11 bases lying between them. Germline CDR1 reads MDHEN; CDR2 reads SYDVKM. CDR3 length equals 13 residues. CDR3 sequence (DNA): TGTGCCAGCCAGCCGGCGGGCAAAAACATTCAGTACTTC. Amino acid sequence: CASQPAGKNIQYF.

In nucleotides, the CDR3 is TGTGCCAGCAGCCCCCGCGTAGCCCTAATCGGGAATACGCAGTATTTT. Amino acid sequence: CASSPRVALIGNTQYF. The chain combines TRBV9 with TRBJ2-3; perhaps TRBD2 as D (5 bases). This CDR3 spans 16 amino acids. Trimming stripped 4 bases from V and 7 bases from J, with 22 bases between. The germline gives CDR1 SGDLS, CDR2 YYNGEE.

The chain couples TRBV7-8 to TRBJ2-7; 7 bases agree with TRBD1. Looked up from germline, CDR1 is SGHVS and CDR2 is FQNEAQ. V shed 1 base and J 7 bases; nucleotides not matched to a gene: 10. The CDR3 consists of 15 residues. The DNA for the CDR3 is TGTGCCAGCAGCTTAGAGATTCGGACAGGTCGAGAGCAGTACTTC. It translates to CASSLEIRTGREQYF.

This clone was found a few times. The V call is TRBV28, the J call TRBJ1-5; possible D gene TRBD1, 5 bases. CDR1 and CDR2 from the germline V gene are MDHEN and SYDVKM. There are 12 residues in the CDR3. V was clipped by 11 bases and J by 3 bases, with 11 bases between them. The CDR3 nucleotides read TGTGCCTGGGCAGGGATCAATCAGCCCCAGCATTTT. Its protein product is CAWAGINQPQHF. The whole variable domain, remainder taken from reference TRBV28 and TRBJ1-5, is DVKVTQSSRYLVKRTGEKVFLECVQDMDHENMFWYRQDPGLGLRLIYFSYDVKMKEKGDIPEGYSVSREKKERFSLILESASTNQTSMYLCAWAGINQPQHFGDGTRLSIL.